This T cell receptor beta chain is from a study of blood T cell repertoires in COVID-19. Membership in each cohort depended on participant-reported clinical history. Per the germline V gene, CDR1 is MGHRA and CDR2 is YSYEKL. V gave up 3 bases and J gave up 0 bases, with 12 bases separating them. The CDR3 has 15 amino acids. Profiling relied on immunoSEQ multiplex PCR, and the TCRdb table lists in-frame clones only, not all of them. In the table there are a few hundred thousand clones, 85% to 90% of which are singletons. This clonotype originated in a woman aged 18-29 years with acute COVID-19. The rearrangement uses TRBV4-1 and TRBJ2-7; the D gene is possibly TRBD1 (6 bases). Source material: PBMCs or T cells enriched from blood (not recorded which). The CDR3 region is CASSHPDSRSYEQYF. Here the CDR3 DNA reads TGCGCCAGCAGCCATCCGGACAGCCGCTCCTACGAGCAGTACTTC.